This TCR beta chain originates from a study of human T cells and chemical hapten exposure (dated by TCRdb to the early 2020s). With regard to the full study: For sensitization, 2% DPC in acetone was applied to an approximately 2 cm by approximately 2 cm area of upper inner arm skin. Twenty-nine alopecia patients gave blood for TCR sequencing at one to four time points (pre-sensitization, 2, 6 and 24 weeks). Most of the patients in the cohort were female, and the cohort covered alopecia areata with under or over 50% scalp involvement, alopecia totalis and alopecia universalis. Patch testing was performed on the upper back with Finn chambers containing 0.01% DPC, and the patch tests were scored after 6 days according to International Contact Dermatitis Research Group standards. In alopecia patients, the study followed how the peripheral blood TCR repertoire changed in vivo over primary and secondary sensitization to diphenylcyclopropenone (DPC), a hapten. Throughout the roughly 24-week study period, patients were also given weekly therapeutic DPC doses on the scalp. The libraries were sequenced as a pool, and the TCR yield per sample differed mostly because of small variations in library volumes within the pool. Patient blood was sampled pre-sensitization (week 0) and at 2, 6 and about 24 weeks after DPC sensitization.

V is shortened by 0 bases, J by 8 bases, and the region joining them spans 8 bases. Spanning cysteine to phenylalanine, the CDR3 consists of 12 amino acids. Only the CDR3 DNA stays, 36 bases, in frame from base 1. Looking up the germline V gene yields CDR1 SGDLS and CDR2 YYNGEE. About this clonotype: Its antigen specificity is not known. Possible read error: a much larger clone is one base away.

General findings and caveats noted by the study authors: A positive correlation was found between the number of PT1 expanded TCRs and patch test score, with significance reached at thresholds 8, 16 and 32 but not 4. Significantly more large CDR3 similarity clusters were formed by expanded TCRs than by pre-sensitization or healthy control sets, consistent with antigen-driven responses. Repeated subsampling changed both the strength of the expansion versus patch-test correlation and the threshold at which that correlation became significant. DPC sensitization did not change how many TCRs were above 1 in 1000 frequency, and no evidence was found of alterations in global repertoire structure. Because every patient had alopecia, a presumed autoimmune disease, the patients' immune response might differ from that of healthy individuals.

Per the publication, the time point label means: pre-sensitization, week 0. According to the study, the label for this sample's treatment or condition signals: therapeutic diphenylcyclopropenone sensitization with weekly scalp DPC. Blood at each patch-test visit was drawn before the patch test was applied. Patients were eligible if aged 18 to 70, diagnosed with alopecia and judged suitable for DPC therapy, and pregnant patients were excluded. Total RNA was isolated from unfractionated whole blood collected in Tempus Blood RNA tubes. Libraries were built with RACE. The data were produced on a NextSeq 500. During library preparation, unique molecular identifiers were attached to individual cDNA molecules so that TCRs could be counted quantitatively and reproducibly. For every blood RNA sample, sequencing covered both the TCR alpha and TCR beta chains. Regarding the original processing steps: Samples had a median of roughly 99,000 TCRs, with a range from roughly 20,000 to 690,600. V, J and CDR3 annotation of the TCR reads was performed with the Decombinator software suite. Every sample was subsampled to the same number of TCRs (28,000) for the PS versus PT1 abundance plots. Expanded TCRs were defined as absent before sensitization and observed at least eight times at the 2-week time point. Using fastp trimming at Q25 and MiXCR clonotype assembly, TCRdb reanalyzed the public sequencing data and kept in-frame beta chains. Entries that share a CDR3 protein sequence are merged under the most common genes and DNA. TCRdb, not the original authors, processed these V and J calls. The sample yields tens of thousands of distinct CDR3 sequences; around 9.9% were counted once. The top ten clones comprise over 4% of the sample.

This material consisted of whole blood, taken in connection with sensitization to the hapten diphenylcyclopropenone (DPC). This receptor chain uses TRBV9 and TRBJ1-1, with the D segment identity uncertain. This receptor was obtained from a woman aged 45 to 65 with alopecia areata. Some clones in this sample may be carry-over from other donors' samples. The CDR3 protein sequence reads: CASSVGGEEAFF. The nucleotide sequence reads TGTGCCAGCAGCGTAGGCGGGGAGGAAGCTTTCTTT.